What follows are 29 T cell receptor beta chains derived from one specimen sequenced in a study of T-cell reconstitution after alpha-beta-depleted transplantation in children. Unique molecular identifiers were used in preparing the TCRbeta library. TCRdb re-called the PCR reads through MiXCR, storing one row per CDR3 protein. Of hundreds of thousands of distinct CDR3 sequences listed, over 10% were seen once; the top ten hold over 2%. This specimen consisted of PBMCs, mostly from graft donor cells, obtained 360 days after TCRalphabeta/CD19-depleted stem cell transplant. Source of these receptors: a male patient aged 5 to 17 who had a stem cell transplant for acute myeloid leukemia, so the T cells may come from the graft donor.

The J gene is TRBJ2-4, the V gene TRBV12-3 or TRBV12-4, with D uncertain. This CDR3 is 13 amino acids long. The V and J ends lost 6 bases and 9 bases respectively, with 15 bases between them. The CDR3 loop is CASSNMNSGIQYF. In DNA, the CDR3 is TGTGCCAGCAGCAATATGAACAGTGGCATTCAGTACTTC.

This clonotype was seen more than once but under ten times. V and J are TRBV7-2 and TRBJ2-1; D possibly matches TRBD1 or TRBD2 (6 bases each). Germline lookup yields CDR1 SGHTA and CDR2 FQGNSA. The CDR3 covers 13 residues. Trimming cost V 5 bases and J 6 bases, with 11 bases left between them. This chain's CDR3 is CASSGRTVNEQFF. DNA for the CDR3: TGTGCCAGCAGCGGGAGGACAGTCAATGAGCAGTTCTTC.

This rearrangement joins TRBV4-1 to TRBJ2-5, with D maybe TRBD2 (5 bases). Trimming shortened V by 0 bases and J by 1 base, and 6 bases separated the two germline ends. The CDR3 covers 14 residues. Per the germline V gene, CDR1 is MGHRA and CDR2 is YSYEKL. CDR3 sequence reads: CASSQEGLQETQYF. For the CDR3, the DNA is TGCGCCAGCAGCCAAGAAGGACTCCAAGAGACCCAGTACTTC.

This clonotype was seen ten or more times. The chain recombines TRBV12-3 or TRBV12-4 with TRBJ2-7; D is perhaps TRBD1 (7 bases). CDR3 size: 14 residues. Trimming removed 5 bases from V and 5 bases from J, with 16 bases in between. CDR3 region: CASSRPRGVDEQYF. The CDR3 nucleotides are TGTGCCAGCAGTCGACCCAGGGGGGTGGACGAGCAGTACTTC.

This clonotype has a handful of counts. The rearrangement joins TRBV27 to TRBJ1-6, with D unclear. The CDR3 extends over 15 amino acids. V lost 0 bases and J 7 bases, leaving 10 bases between the germline ends. Per the germline V gene, CDR1 is MNHEY and CDR2 is SMNVEV (reference sequence). As DNA, the CDR3 is TGTGCCAGCAGTTTATCAGGGTCAGGAAATTCACCCCTCCACTTT. Translated, it gives CASSLSGSGNSPLHF.

There are many counts of this clonotype. The chain combines TRBV9 with TRBJ2-7, with 8 nucleotides matching TRBD2. Germline V lookup: CDR1 SGDLS, CDR2 YYNGEE. With 3 bases clipped from V and 7 bases from J, the junction kept 9 bases outside the gene matches. This CDR3 is 14 amino acids long. CDR3 nucleotides: TGTGCCAGCAGCGCTAGCGGGCTTCCTAGGGAGCAGTACTTC. This translates into CASSASGLPREQYF.

The chain is built from TRBV29-1 and TRBJ2-7; D not certain. From germline, CDR1 is SQVTM and CDR2 ANQGSEA. V was cut by 4 bases and J by 3 bases, with 13 bases left in between. This CDR3 region has 13 residues. The CDR3 reads CSVGPVVGYEQYF. The CDR3 DNA reads as TGCAGCGTTGGGCCCGTTGTTGGCTACGAGCAGTACTTC.

The rearrangement links TRBV11-2 to TRBJ2-5; tentatively, D is TRBD2 (6 bases). The germline V and J ends were trimmed by 8 bases and 2 bases, with 27 bases remaining between them. From germline, CDR1 is SGHAT and CDR2 FQNNGV. This CDR3 spans 18 amino acids. CDR3 in amino acids: CASPLTGAILYYQETQYF. CDR3 DNA sequence: TGTGCCAGCCCCCTAACGGGAGCTATTCTTTATTATCAAGAGACCCAGTACTTC.

The chain is built from TRBV6-2 or TRBV6-3 and TRBJ2-4; tentative D call: TRBD2 (7 bases). Per the germline V gene, CDR1 is MNHEY and CDR2 is SVGEGT. CDR3 length equals 17 residues. V lost 3 bases and J 0 bases, leaving 15 bases between the germline ends. In DNA form, the CDR3 reads TGTGCCAGCAGTTATCGGGCGGGGGCCGGAGCCAAAAACATTCAGTACTTC. Translation gives CASSYRAGAGAKNIQYF.

This chain joins TRBV7-9 and TRBJ2-7; D is possibly TRBD1 or TRBD2 (6 bases each). The CDR3 sequence is 15 residues long. Per germline, CDR1 SEHNR and CDR2 FQNEAQ (reference sequence). The V end lost 3 bases, the J end lost 0 bases, and 12 bases lay between the germline ends. The CDR3 loop reads CASSFSPGASYEQYF. CDR3 coding DNA: TGTGCCAGCAGCTTTAGCCCGGGGGCCTCCTACGAGCAGTACTTC.

J is TRBJ1-1 and V is TRBV29-1; D perhaps matches TRBD1 (5 bases). Germline CDR1 and CDR2: SQVTM and ANQGSEA. V shed 4 bases and J shed 1 base, with 10 bases lying between them. This CDR3 comprises 13 residues. The CDR3 sequence: CSVGAGTNTEAFF. The CDR3 DNA reads TGCAGCGTTGGTGCGGGGACGAACACTGAAGCTTTCTTT.

The rearrangement joins TRBV4-3 to TRBJ2-1; D call uncertain. In germline, CDR1 is LGHNA, CDR2 YSLEER. This CDR3 spans 19 amino acids. With 0 bases removed from V and 0 bases from J, the gap between germline ends came to 18 bases. In DNA, the CDR3 is TGCGCCAGCAGCCAAGATGGCACCAATAGCCTCAACTCCTACAATGAGCAGTTCTTC. Translated: CASSQDGTNSLNSYNEQFF.

This clonotype was found many times. This chain joins TRBV7-2 and TRBJ2-3; perhaps TRBD2 as D (5 bases). V was clipped by 5 bases and J by 2 bases, with 14 bases between them. Germline V gene sequence: CDR1 SGHTA, CDR2 FQGNSA. The CDR3 contains 15 residues. The CDR3: CASSRGPSSTDTQYF. The CDR3 nucleotides read TGTGCCAGCAGCCGAGGGCCGTCGTCCACAGATACGCAGTATTTT.

Note on this clonotype: A much larger clone sits a single nucleotide away, making a read error possible. V gene TRBV10-3 combines with J gene TRBJ2-5, with TRBD1 identical over 7 bases. Germline assignment: CDR1 ENHRY and CDR2 SYGVKD. CDR3 length equals 14 residues. The CDR3 reads CTISPARGRETQYF. CDR3 in DNA: TGTACCATCTCCCCGGCGAGGGGGCGAGAGACCCAGTACTTC.

The chain couples TRBV15 to TRBJ2-5, with D perhaps assigned TRBD1 or TRBD2 (6 bases each). Germline CDR1 reads LNHNV; CDR2 reads YYDKDF (reference sequence). The CDR3 runs 13 residues. V dropped 5 bases and J dropped 5 bases, with 12 bases sitting between them. CDR3 in DNA: TGTGCCACCAGCGCGGGACAAAAGGAGACCCAGTACTTC. Translated: CATSAGQKETQYF. Drawing the rest from reference TRBV15 and TRBJ2-5, the complete variable domain is DAMVIQNPRYQVTQFGKPVTLSCSQTLNHNVMYWYQQKSSQAPKLLFHYYDKDFNNEADTPDNFQSRRPNTSFCFLDIRSPGLGDTAMYLCATSAGQKETQYFGPGTRLLVL.

This rearrangement joins TRBV12-3 or TRBV12-4 to TRBJ2-7, with 7 nucleotides matching TRBD2. J lost 4 bases, V lost 7 bases, and 10 bases had no gene match. The CDR3 runs 14 residues. CDR3: CASTIQAGLYEQYF. In nucleotides, the CDR3 is TGTGCCAGCACTATCCAAGCGGGGCTGTACGAGCAGTACTTC.

The table lists this clonotype with many counts. V gene TRBV12-3 or TRBV12-4 combines with J gene TRBJ2-7; 11 bases fit TRBD1. CDR3 length: 15 amino acids. With V trimmed by 3 bases and J by 3 bases, 4 bases remained unmatched. The CDR3 protein is CASSFGQGARYEQYF. For the CDR3, the DNA is TGTGCCAGCAGTTTCGGACAGGGGGCCCGCTACGAGCAGTACTTC.

The chain has TRBV24-1 and TRBJ1-1; D is perhaps TRBD1 (6 bases). Trimming left V 7 bases short and J 2 bases short, with 13 bases between. The CDR3 totals 14 residues. CDR1 is KGHDR and CDR2 is SFDVKD in the germline V gene. CDR3: CATSLGQSNTEAFF. In DNA form, the CDR3 reads TGTGCCACCAGCCTCGGACAGTCAAACACTGAAGCTTTCTTT.

The chain carries TRBV10-3 and TRBJ2-7; 8 positions agree with TRBD1. This CDR3 is built from 16 residues. Per germline, CDR1 ENHRY and CDR2 SYGVKD. V was clipped by 1 base and J by 2 bases; unmatched bases: 7. The CDR3 is CAISEFGGQGTYEQYF. The CDR3 DNA is TGTGCCATCAGTGAGTTTGGCGGACAGGGAACCTACGAGCAGTACTTC.

This clonotype was seen a handful of times. The chain has TRBV20-1 and TRBJ2-7; D unclear. Germline CDR1 is DFQATT and CDR2 is SNEGSKA (reference sequence). V lost 3 bases, J lost 0 bases, and 15 bases lay in between. The CDR3 extends over 15 amino acids. The DNA for the CDR3 is TGCAGTGCTAGCCCCCCAGGCCTTACCTCCTACGAGCAGTACTTC. It encodes CSASPPGLTSYEQYF.

CDR3 sequence reads: CSARPGREFRYEQYF. CDR3 in DNA: TGCAGTGCTAGGCCGGGGCGGGAGTTCCGCTACGAGCAGTACTTC. The chain carries TRBV20-1 and TRBJ2-7; 7 bases match TRBD2. Germline lookup yields CDR1 DFQATT and CDR2 SNEGSKA (reference sequence). CDR3 length: 15 residues. V was clipped by 3 bases and J by 3 bases; unmatched bases: 11.

The sample holds many counts of this clonotype. The V call is TRBV20-1, the J call TRBJ2-1; D is ambiguous. CDR3 size: 11 residues. From germline, CDR1 is DFQATT and CDR2 SNEGSKA (reference sequence). V was pared by 5 bases and J by 9 bases, with 11 bases between. CDR3 protein: CSARHLGEQFF. DNA for the CDR3: TGCAGTGCTCGACACTTAGGTGAGCAGTTCTTC.

This clonotype was found many times. This chain joins TRBV20-1 and TRBJ2-1; 11 nucleotides match TRBD2. The CDR3 has 14 amino acids. Germline V lookup: CDR1 DFQATT, CDR2 SNEGSKA (reference sequence). Trimming took 6 bases from V and 7 from J; bases not matched to a gene: 8. CDR3 in DNA: TGCAGTGCATGGACTAGCGGGCCAGGGAATGAGCAGTTCTTC. It specifies CSAWTSGPGNEQFF.

Concerning this clonotype itself: This may be a read error, as it is one base from a much larger clone. The chain has TRBV7-9 and TRBJ2-7; TRBD1 matches 7 bases. V lost 1 base and J lost 5; bases outside the gene matches: 5. From germline, CDR1 is SEHNR and CDR2 FQNEAQ (reference sequence). The CDR3 is 14 amino acids. CDR3: CASSLGGTANEQYF. For the CDR3, the DNA is TGTGCCAGCAGCTTAGGAGGGACAGCTAACGAGCAGTACTTC.

This clonotype has more than one count but fewer than ten. The chain recombines TRBV20-1 with TRBJ2-7, with a possible D match to TRBD1 (5 bases). V was clipped by 0 bases and J by 3 bases, with 12 bases between them. Germline lookup yields CDR1 DFQATT and CDR2 SNEGSKA (reference sequence). This CDR3 region has 14 residues. CDR3 sequence: CSARDREVYYEQYF. In DNA form, the CDR3 reads TGCAGTGCTAGAGACAGGGAAGTCTACTACGAGCAGTACTTC.

This clonotype was observed many times. The rearrangement joins TRBV20-1 to TRBJ2-3; 8 bases are a match to TRBD2. This CDR3 is built from 13 residues. The J segment lost 7 bases and the V segment lost 2 bases, leaving 5 bases of the junction unmatched. Per germline, CDR1 DFQATT and CDR2 SNEGSKA (reference sequence). The CDR3 loop reads CSARTSGVYTQYF. CDR3 nucleotides: TGCAGTGCTAGAACTAGCGGAGTGTATACGCAGTATTTT.

CDR3 nucleotides: TGTGCCAGCAGCGACCAGGGACTTCTAGCCTACGAGCAGTACTTC. Translation gives CASSDQGLLAYEQYF. The gene calls are TRBV7-2 and TRBJ2-7; perhaps TRBD2 as D (6 bases). This CDR3 is 15 amino acids long. Germline assignment: CDR1 SGHTA and CDR2 FQGNSA. V was trimmed by 5 bases and J by 2 bases, leaving 16 bases between them.

This clonotype was counted between two and nine times. V usage is TRBV7-9 and J usage is TRBJ1-2; D gene uncertain. The V end lost 5 bases, the J end lost 8 bases, and 15 bases lay between the germline ends. The CDR3 is made up of 13 amino acids. Germline CDR1 reads SEHNR; CDR2 reads FQNEAQ (reference sequence). Here the CDR3 reads CASSIGPVGGYTF. The CDR3 coding sequence is TGTGCCAGCAGCATAGGACCAGTCGGGGGCTACACCTTC.

The chain employs TRBV28 and TRBJ1-2, with a possible D match to TRBD1 (6 bases). CDR1 is MDHEN, CDR2 SYDVKM, per germline. The CDR3 is made up of 13 amino acids. V lost 11 bases and J lost 5, with 18 bases in between. The CDR3 protein is CAGAAYRDYGYTF. For the CDR3, the DNA is TGTGCCGGAGCGGCCTACAGGGATTATGGCTACACCTTC.